The TCR beta chain under discussion was sequenced for a study of post-analysis software for immune sequencing data. Study results and caveats: With TRBV5-6, TRBV5-1 and TRBV20-1 included, about 5 TRBV segments were more frequent in patients than in controls.

As to this clonotype: Its antigen remains unknown.

Germline values: CDR1 LGHNA, CDR2 YNFKEQ. CDR3 length: 14 residues. cDNA libraries for TCR beta contained unique molecular identifiers. Each CDR3 protein gets one entry after TCRdb re-called the PCR reads with MiXCR. This repertoire shows approximately 260,000 distinct CDR3 sequences, approximately 34% found once; its top ten account for 4% to 6%. The rearrangement links TRBV4-2 to TRBJ2-7, with D unclear. The DNA end is more similar to TRBJ2-5, so the J call may be wrong. The receptor was derived from a girl between 5 and 17 years old with multiple sclerosis. Sequenced: blood. The CDR3 here is CASSQELGVETQYF. In DNA form, the CDR3 reads TGTGCCAGCAGCCAAGAGCTAGGAGTAGAGACCCAGTACTTC.